This TCR beta chain derives from a study of blood T cell repertoires in COVID-19 (dated by TCRdb to 2018 to 2020). Notes on the research overall: Samples covering the acute and convalescent phases of COVID-19 were provided by collaborators in the United States, Italy and Spain. A freely available public database, intended as a resource for researchers studying the immune response to SARS-CoV-2, is where the repertoires were released. The samples were drawn from two sources: the first 160 participants of the ongoing ImmuneRACE study, and over 1,000 subjects contributed by 6 global collaborators. Nearly every sample came with metadata listing a de-identified subject ID, COVID-19 status, age in years and sex. The dataset comprised deeply sampled blood TCRbeta repertoires from subjects exposed to, actively infected with, or recovered from COVID-19. The prospective study material was composed of cDNA or gDNA derived from T cells, B-cell-depleted T cells, or PBMCs. Where available, HLA class I and class II types were obtained from metadata supplied by the sample provider rather than from assay-based typing.

To note about this clone: Its cognate antigen has yet to be identified. No quality values exist for individual bases; no much larger clone is one base distant.

V and J lose 3 bases and 1 base, and a span of 12 bases separates them. From cysteine to phenylalanine, the CDR3 is 15 amino acids long. Only CDR3 DNA remains: 45 bases, in frame from the first base. CDR1 and CDR2 were assigned from the germline V gene (reference sequence) as MNHEY and SMNVEV. What the research found in general, with its limitations: Clinical and demographic metadata were provided uncurated, with the amount varying by source and participant.

TCRbeta CDR3 regions were amplified from genomic DNA using the immunoSEQ Assay, a bias-controlled multiplex PCR. The original methods were these. Within the assay, amplification of reference gene primers was used to estimate how many nucleated cells each sample contained. Sequence reads were collapsed and filtered to measure the absolute abundance of every unique TCRbeta CDR3 rearrangement. For each sample, productive Simpson clonality was calculated as the square root of Simpson's diversity index across productive rearrangements. The table was pulled from immuneACCESS by TCRdb, which kept in-frame rearrangements only. Such tables lose some clones; where checked, under half of the loss comes from unresolved V genes, and the rest has no known cause. That table gives V, J and clone size, and the DNA gave D and trimming. For this sample there are over 20,000 clones; roughly 74% appear just once. In total, the top ten clones hold about 7% of the sample.

One collaborating source in Seattle enrolled patients while the patients were actively infected and followed the patients over time throughout the course of disease. Each collaborating institution followed its own protocols to collect whole blood in K2EDTA tubes. For TCRbeta analysis, collaborator samples were shipped as frozen whole blood, as isolated PBMCs, or as DNA extracted from either sample type. In this chain, TRBV27 is recombined with TRBJ1-1; perhaps TRBD1 is the D gene, with 5 bases matching. This clonotype was sampled from a man aged 45-60 years with COVID-19, enrolled during active disease. Sequencing used peripheral blood. The DNA sequence is TGTGCCAGCAGTTTTCAGGGCGGGAAGAACACTGAAGCTTTCTTT. It codes for CASSFQGGKNTEAFF.